Listed below are T cell receptor beta chains from one sample, sequenced in a study of blood T cell repertoires in COVID-19. Clones were sequenced by immunoSEQ multiplex PCR, and TCRdb holds only the in-frame ones, with some missing. This sample has about 140,000 clones, with 90% found just once. Sequencing was carried out using peripheral blood. The receptor source for this set is an elderly woman with acute or convalescent COVID-19. The CDR3 runs from the conserved cysteine through the conserved F or W. Each record gives: J gene, D gene, clone size, CDR3 length, V gene, CDR3 protein, CDR3 DNA. D genes are given only for firm matches. Where a row states a size, it is once, few, many or the class of an expanded clone; other rows omit it.

j_gene: TRBJ1-1; d_gene: -; abundance: -; len: 13; v_gene: TRBV5-1; CDR3aa: CASSFVRGTEAFF; CDR3nt: TGCGCCAGCAGCTTCGTTCGGGGAACTGAAGCTTTCTTT
j_gene: TRBJ2-5; d_gene: TRBD2; abundance: few; len: 16; v_gene: TRBV7-2; CDR3aa: CASSSRLAGNQETQYF; CDR3nt: TGTGCCAGCAGCTCTAGACTAGCGGGGAACCAAGAGACCCAGTACTTC
j_gene: TRBJ1-4; d_gene: -; abundance: -; len: 15; v_gene: TRBV27; CDR3aa: CASSSGGAGGEKLFF; CDR3nt: TGTGCCAGCAGTTCGGGGGGAGCGGGGGGTGAAAAACTGTTTTTT
j_gene: TRBJ1-2; d_gene: -; abundance: -; len: 16; v_gene: TRBV30; CDR3aa: CAWSSGQWITNYGYTF; CDR3nt: TGTGCCTGGAGTTCAGGACAGTGGATTACTAACTATGGCTACACCTTC
j_gene: TRBJ1-5; d_gene: -; abundance: -; len: 12; v_gene: TRBV19; CDR3aa: CASTSQAEPQHF; CDR3nt: TGTGCCAGTACTTCACAGGCAGAGCCCCAGCATTTT
j_gene: TRBJ2-5; d_gene: TRBD1; abundance: -; len: 15; v_gene: TRBV4-3; CDR3aa: CASSHRQGYQETQYF; CDR3nt: TGCGCCAGCAGCCACCGACAGGGGTACCAAGAGACCCAGTACTTC
j_gene: TRBJ1-4; d_gene: TRBD1; abundance: -; len: 15; v_gene: TRBV5-5; CDR3aa: CASSFEGASNEKLFF; CDR3nt: TGTGCCAGCAGCTTTGAGGGGGCATCTAATGAAAAACTGTTTTTT
j_gene: TRBJ1-4; d_gene: -; abundance: -; len: 11; v_gene: TRBV20-1; CDR3aa: CSAGGSQKLFF; CDR3nt: TGCAGTGCCGGGGGAAGTCAAAAACTGTTTTTT
j_gene: TRBJ2-2; d_gene: TRBD2; abundance: -; len: 15; v_gene: TRBV6-1; CDR3aa: CASSVAGADTGELFF; CDR3nt: TGTGCCAGCAGTGTAGCGGGGGCGGACACCGGGGAGCTGTTTTTT
j_gene: TRBJ1-3; d_gene: -; abundance: -; len: 18; v_gene: TRBV3-1/TRBV3-2; CDR3aa: CASSQEWEGYVSGNTIYF; CDR3nt: TGTGCCAGCAGCCAAGAGTGGGAGGGATATGTTTCTGGAAACACCATATATTTT